This T cell receptor (beta chain) was sequenced in a study of PD-1 blockade in classical Hodgkin lymphoma. Broader study findings: Baseline diversity resembling that of newly diagnosed patients was seen in complete responders. Repertoire differences have undefined causes, possibly disease activity or prior therapy.

Germline lookup yields CDR1 SGHVS and CDR2 FNYEAQ. The CDR3 runs to 14 residues. The ends lost 7 bases at V and 2 bases at J; junction bases unmatched: 4. TCRdb's table, derived via immunoSEQ multiplex PCR, lists solely in-frame clones and lacks some. The table shows about 19,000 clones, with approximately 80% occurring only once. Time point reported: cycle 4 day 1 (C4D1), after less than 7 weeks of nivolumab. The patients all showed relapse after autologous stem cell transplantation, while their brentuximab vedotin exposure varied. Complete response, partial response or progressive disease made up the best responses. On this clone itself: The antigen is undetermined.

The chain has TRBV7-6 and TRBJ2-1; 8 bases are a match to TRBD2. The receptor was derived from a human donor with classical Hodgkin lymphoma. This material consisted of peripheral blood mononuclear cells (PBMCs), taken before the fourth cycle of nivolumab. The CDR3 here is CASTQRGPYNEQFF. The CDR3 bases are TGTGCCAGCACTCAGCGGGGGCCCTACAATGAGCAGTTCTTC.